This note documents a single TCR beta chain sequence. Libraries were prepared by immunoSEQ multiplex PCR; TCRdb keeps only in-frame clonotypes and omits some of them. The sample consists of 3,400 or so clones, roughly 32% of them appearing once. This CDR3 comprises 13 residues. The ends were cut back, 4 bases at V and 6 bases at J, with 9 bases in the middle. Germline loops: CDR1 MGHDK, CDR2 SYGVNS. This sample was included in a study of T cells in localized non-small cell lung cancer. This TCR was recovered from a male donor aged 60 or older with stage III lung adenocarcinoma. This sample comprised normal lung tissue next to the tumor, obtained before any cancer treatment. This chain connects TRBV25-1 to TRBJ2-2; D remains ambiguous. The CDR3 region has the DNA TGTGCCAGCAGTGGCGGTGGGTCCGGGGAGCTGTTTTTT. This codes for CASSGGGSGELFF.